This T cell receptor (beta chain) was observed in a study of patients and donors after allogeneic stem cell transplantation. The CDR3 contains 17 residues. Trimming cost V 0 bases and J 4 bases, with 19 bases left between them. TCRdb fed the RT-PCR reads into MiXCR, producing one record per CDR3 protein. This repertoire shows about a million distinct CDR3 sequences, more than 15% found once; its top ten account for around 6%. This TCR derives from a human donor who was either an allogeneic HSCT recipient or a stem cell or donor lymphocyte infusion donor (not recorded which). It is not recorded whose cells these are; they may come from a transplant donor. V usage is TRBV12-3 or TRBV12-4 and J usage is TRBJ2-7, with D possibly matching TRBD1 (8 bases). Sequenced: blood, either unsorted or a sorted T cell fraction (not recorded which). CDR3 region: CASSLALGRGRGYEQYF. The CDR3 DNA is TGTGCCAGCAGTTTAGCTCTCGGCAGGGGGCGGGGGTACGAGCAGTACTTC.